These 10 T cell receptor beta chains share one sample of origin, sequenced in a study of T cells expressing NK-cell markers. Following a re-call of the 5' RACE reads, TCRdb has one entry per CDR3 protein and lacks DNA. This table lists 400,000 to 450,000 distinct CDR3 sequences. Sample: blood T cells: a sorted CD56 or NKG2C T cell subset, CD4+ or CD8+ T cells, or bulk PBMC T cells (not recorded which). Every receptor here comes from a woman aged 18 to 75 in good health.

V is TRBV20-1 and J is TRBJ2-7; TCRdb lists TRBD2, though no DNA is available to test this call. Germline assignment: CDR1 DFQATT and CDR2 SNEGSKA (reference sequence). This CDR3 has 13 amino acids. The CDR3 sequence: CSARASGSGEQYF.

The chain links TRBV12-3 or TRBV12-4 to TRBJ2-1; checking the TCRdb D call of TRBD1 is not possible without DNA. This CDR3 spans 16 amino acids. CDR3 loop: CASSPSWGRRYNEQFF.

The chain has TRBV20-1 and TRBJ2-2; TCRdb outputs TRBD2, but without DNA this stays unchecked. The CDR3 is 15 amino acids. Germline values: CDR1 DFQATT, CDR2 SNEGSKA (reference sequence). CDR3 region: CSAGPSGTKTGELFF.

The chain uses TRBV7-3 and TRBJ2-1; TCRdb names TRBD2, which stays unverified in the absence of DNA. The CDR3 has 15 residues. Germline values: CDR1 SGHTA, CDR2 FQGTGA. The CDR3: CASSLRTSGIPEQFF.

V gene TRBV6-5 combines with J gene TRBJ2-1; as DNA is missing, the TRBD1 call by TCRdb cannot be tested. This CDR3 contains 15 residues. The V gene's germline CDR1 is MNHEY and CDR2 SVGAGI. This chain's CDR3 is CASSYGDPLYNEQFF.

This chain links TRBV5-3 with TRBJ2-2; without DNA, the TCRdb call of TRBD2 cannot be checked. TRBV5-3 is known as an ORF, though its function is uncertain. The CDR3 length is 15 residues. CDR3 in amino acids: CATPPGTSNTGELFF.

The CDR3 loop is CASSLPRRGKGGYTF. The rearrangement uses TRBV7-9 and TRBJ1-2; TCRdb proposes TRBD1, but this gene call is untestable without DNA. The CDR3 covers 15 residues. Germline V gene sequence: CDR1 SEHNR, CDR2 FQNEAQ (reference sequence).

This chain links TRBV12-3 or TRBV12-4 with TRBJ1-5; TCRdb picks TRBD1, but there is no DNA to check that call. This CDR3 comprises 16 residues. The CDR3 region is CASSLVPGRINQPQHF.

The chain uses TRBV6-2 or TRBV6-3 and TRBJ2-3; the TRBD1 assignment by TCRdb is unverifiable without DNA. The CDR3 extends over 13 amino acids. Germline V lookup: CDR1 MNHEY, CDR2 SVGEGT. CDR3 residues: CASSYSPPDTQYF.

This chain uses TRBV12-3 or TRBV12-4 with TRBJ1-3; the D call from TCRdb, TRBD1, cannot be confirmed without DNA. This CDR3 comprises 14 residues. The CDR3 is CATFPWGPGNTIYF.